The T cell receptor beta chain under discussion was sequenced for a study of blood T cells in healthy people across ages. Across the whole study: Template switching captured about one barcoded beta molecule per two T cells.

It was with a sample-barcoded 5' primer and a J-beta primer mix that a second PCR of about 7 to 12 cycles was run. With 12 random nucleotides, a template-switch adaptor tagged each individual cDNA molecule. TCRdb passed the 5' RACE reads through MiXCR, listing each CDR3 protein once. The sample holds 800,000 to 950,000 distinct CDR3 sequences, roughly 48% seen once. V lost 4 bases to trimming and J lost 15 bases, with 16 bases between them. The CDR3 length is 12 residues. Notes on this clonotype: Its specificity is not known.

General study findings and limits: Researchers deemed the diversity estimates from one million T cells underestimates.

V usage is TRBV12-3 or TRBV12-4 and J usage is TRBJ2-1; D might be TRBD1 or TRBD2, each matching 5 bases. Input material: blood. This clonotype originated in a man in his thirties or forties in good health. The CDR3 is CASSYDLGVRFF. Here the CDR3 DNA reads TGTGCCAGCAGTTATGATTTGGGGGTTCGGTTCTTC.